What follows are 21 T cell receptor beta chains derived from one specimen sequenced in a study of blood T cell repertoires in COVID-19. Only in-frame clones appear in the TCRdb table, and some are missing; sequencing was by immunoSEQ multiplex PCR. The sample yields tens of thousands of clones, approximately 82% seen once. The source material was peripheral blood. Receptors originate from a man aged 50 to 60 with active or convalescent COVID-19.

This clone was observed a single time. The V call is TRBV7-2, the J call TRBJ1-2, with 7 bases identical to TRBD1. In germline, CDR1 is SGHTA, CDR2 FQGNSA. CDR3 length: 14 amino acids. V shed 6 bases and J 8 bases; nucleotides not matched to a gene: 12. CDR3 residues: CASRPQTGTIGYTF. CDR3 sequence (DNA): TGTGCCAGCAGACCTCAGACAGGGACAATAGGCTACACCTTC.

This clone was counted only a few times. The same CDR3 also results from other DNA sequences found in this sample. V gene TRBV18 combines with J gene TRBJ2-7; TRBD1 matches at 10 bases. The CDR3 totals 13 residues. In germline, CDR1 is KGHSH, CDR2 LQKENI. The ends lost 3 bases at V and 5 bases at J; junction bases unmatched: 1. The CDR3 DNA reads TGTGCCAGCTCACCCGGGACAGGGGACGAGCAGTACTTC. As protein: CASSPGTGDEQYF.

The chain employs TRBV5-1 and TRBJ1-4, with 9 bases fitting TRBD1. Trimming took 3 bases from V and 7 from J; bases not matched to a gene: 7. The CDR3 is made up of 15 amino acids. Germline CDR1 and CDR2: SGHRS and YFSETQ. CDR3 sequence (DNA): TGCGCCAGCAGCTCCACAGGGGGCGATGGTGAAAAACTGTTTTTT. Residues: CASSSTGGDGEKLFF. The full variable domain, with the rest looked up from reference TRBV5-1 and TRBJ1-4, is KAGVTQTPRYLIKTRGQQVTLSCSPISGHRSVSWYQQTPGQGLQFLFEYFSETQRNKGNFPGRFSGRQFSNSRSEMNVSTLELGDSALYLCASSSTGGDGEKLFFGSGTQLSVL.

The V call is TRBV7-9, the J call TRBJ2-3; 10 nucleotides match TRBD2. Germline V gene sequence: CDR1 SEHNR, CDR2 FQNEAQ (reference sequence). J lost 1 base, V lost 7 bases, and 2 bases had no gene match. This CDR3 region has 14 residues. CDR3 DNA: TGTGCCAGCACCGGGACTAGCGGCACAGATACGCAGTATTTT. Its translation: CASTGTSGTDTQYF.

The chain links TRBV30 to TRBJ1-3; D possibly corresponds to TRBD1 (5 bases). This CDR3 has 14 amino acids. Germline CDR1 reads GTSNPN; CDR2 reads SVGIG (reference sequence). The V and J ends lost 6 bases and 0 bases respectively, with 12 bases between them. CDR3 sequence reads: CACEEGLSGNTIYF. The CDR3 coding sequence is TGTGCCTGCGAGGAGGGACTCTCTGGAAACACCATATATTTT.

The chain carries TRBV30 and TRBJ2-5; no clear D. CDR1 is GTSNPN, CDR2 SVGIG, per germline (reference sequence). This CDR3 has 11 residues. V was cut by 3 bases and J by 5 bases, with 7 bases left in between. DNA for the CDR3: TGTGCCTGGAGAACAATGGAGACCCAGTACTTC. Its translation is CAWRTMETQYF.

Here the CDR3 reads CASSPSQGITEAFF. Written as DNA, the CDR3 is TGTGCCAGCAGTCCCTCCCAGGGTATCACTGAAGCTTTCTTT. This chain links TRBV27 with TRBJ1-1; perhaps TRBD1 as D (5 bases). CDR1 is MNHEY and CDR2 is SMNVEV in the germline V gene (reference sequence). Between the trimmed V and J ends, which lost 5 bases and 4 bases, there was a span of 14 bases. The CDR3 runs 14 residues.

The chain combines TRBV9 with TRBJ2-6; D not resolved. Germline lookup yields CDR1 SGDLS and CDR2 YYNGEE. The CDR3 is 14 amino acids. V lost 1 base to trimming and J lost 4 bases, with 6 bases between them. CDR3 in amino acids: CASSVWPGANVLTF. The CDR3, as DNA: TGTGCCAGCAGCGTATGGCCCGGGGCCAACGTCCTGACTTTC.

This clone was seen many times. The chain employs TRBV7-2 and TRBJ2-5, with a possible D match to TRBD2 (5 bases). With 2 bases removed from V and 4 bases from J, the gap between germline ends came to 11 bases. CDR3 size: 14 residues. Germline CDR1 SGHTA, CDR2 FQGNSA. The DNA of the CDR3 is TGTGCCAGCAGCTTATTGGGGAGTGCAGAGACCCAGTACTTC. Translating it yields CASSLLGSAETQYF.

The genes are TRBV5-8 and TRBJ2-3; 9 nucleotides line up with TRBD1. The V and J ends lost 0 bases and 1 base, in that order; junction bases with no gene match: 6. The CDR3 sequence is 17 residues long. Germline CDR1 is SGHTS and CDR2 is YDEGEE. In nucleotides, the CDR3 is TGTGCCAGCAGCTTGGGTAAAGGGACAGGGCGCACAGATACGCAGTATTTT. As protein: CASSLGKGTGRTDTQYF.

Only a few counts were recorded for this clone. The CDR3 DNA sequence: TGTGCCAGCAGCAACACAGGGTTGGGAGAGACCCAGTACTTC. Encoded protein: CASSNTGLGETQYF. The genes are TRBV5-4 and TRBJ2-5; D perhaps matches TRBD1 (6 bases). Deletions cut 4 bases from V and 4 bases from J, with 14 bases between. Germline V gene lookup returns CDR1 SGHNT and CDR2 YYREEE (reference sequence). The CDR3 length is 14 residues.

The rearrangement links TRBV29-1 to TRBJ1-1; possibly TRBD1 for D (5 bases). V lost 4 bases and J lost 4, with 7 bases in between. Germline lookup yields CDR1 SQVTM and CDR2 ANQGSEA. CDR3 size: 11 residues. CDR3 bases: TGCAGCGTTGGGGGGGGCACTGAAGCTTTCTTT. Protein product: CSVGGGTEAFF.

The rearrangement links TRBV10-3 to TRBJ2-1, with D possibly being TRBD2 (7 bases). This CDR3 is built from 13 residues. With 9 bases removed from V and 9 bases from J, the gap between germline ends came to 18 bases. The V gene's germline CDR1 is ENHRY and CDR2 SYGVKD. The DNA for the CDR3 is TGTGCCATAGGGGGGGGACCCTTTAGTGAGCAGTTCTTC. It codes for CAIGGGPFSEQFF.

The chain joins TRBV9 to TRBJ1-5; the D is unclear. This CDR3 region has 13 residues. Trimming stripped 0 bases from V and 3 bases from J, with 4 bases between. CDR1 SGDLS and CDR2 YYNGEE come from the germline V gene. The CDR3 here is CASSVGVNQPQHF. For the CDR3, the DNA is TGTGCCAGCAGCGTAGGAGTCAATCAGCCCCAGCATTTT.

This clone was seen only a few times. The chain combines TRBV5-1 with TRBJ2-2, with TRBD1 as a possible D gene (6 bases). This CDR3 contains 13 residues. Germline values: CDR1 SGHRS, CDR2 YFSETQ. Between the trimmed V and J ends, which lost 3 bases and 6 bases, there was a span of 9 bases. The CDR3 nucleotides read TGCGCCAGCAGCTACACAGGGTCCGGGGAGCTGTTTTTT. Translating gives CASSYTGSGELFF.

This clone was picked up a small number of times. The V call is TRBV15, the J call TRBJ2-1; 7 bases agree with TRBD1. This CDR3 has 14 amino acids. V shed 8 bases, J shed 6 bases, and the junction held 10 bases outside the gene matches. Germline V gene sequence: CDR1 LNHNV, CDR2 YYDKDF (reference sequence). The CDR3: CATRTGDRSNEQFF. The CDR3 nucleotides are TGTGCCACCCGTACAGGGGACAGAAGCAATGAGCAGTTCTTC.

The genes are TRBV10-2 and TRBJ2-2, with unresolved D. CDR1 is WSHSY and CDR2 is SAAADI in the germline V gene. Trimming removed 7 bases at V and 0 bases at J, with 15 bases between. This CDR3 spans 16 amino acids. CDR3 DNA: TGCGCCAGCACCACCGTCGGGTTCGCGAACACCGGGGAGCTGTTTTTT. This codes for CASTTVGFANTGELFF.

This clone has just one count. This chain links TRBV28 with TRBJ1-5; TRBD1 aligns across 7 bases. CDR3 length: 14 residues. V dropped 6 bases and J dropped 3; count of bases not matched to a gene: 5. The germline CDR1 and CDR2 sequences are MDHEN and SYDVKM. The DNA for the CDR3 is TGTGCCAGCAGGTCTGGACAGGCCAATCAGCCCCAGCATTTT. Residues: CASRSGQANQPQHF.

The V gene is TRBV6-5, the J gene TRBJ1-1; D unresolved. In germline, CDR1 is MNHEY, CDR2 SVGAGI. The CDR3 length is 14 residues. Between the trimmed V and J ends, which lost 6 bases and 10 bases, there was a span of 21 bases. CDR3 DNA sequence: TGTGCCAGCAGGCCGGACTGGAGCGGAGAAAGAGCTTTCTTT. Translating gives CASRPDWSGERAFF.

V gene TRBV18 combines with J gene TRBJ2-3; 9 bases agree with TRBD1. Germline CDR1 and CDR2: KGHSH and LQKENI. Trimming at V came to 3 bases and at J to 0 bases, leaving 4 bases not matched to a gene. The CDR3 extends over 16 amino acids. This CDR3 is CASSPYRGRSTDTQYF. CDR3 coding DNA: TGTGCCAGCTCACCGTACAGGGGGCGTAGCACAGATACGCAGTATTTT.

The CDR3 DNA is TGTGCTAGTGGTTTGACATACCAAGAGACCCAGTACTTC. This encodes CASGLTYQETQYF. V gene TRBV12-5 combines with J gene TRBJ2-5; the D is unclear. This CDR3 contains 13 residues. The germline V gene has CDR1 LGHNT and CDR2 FRNRAP. V was clipped by 2 bases and J by 0 bases, with 4 bases between them.